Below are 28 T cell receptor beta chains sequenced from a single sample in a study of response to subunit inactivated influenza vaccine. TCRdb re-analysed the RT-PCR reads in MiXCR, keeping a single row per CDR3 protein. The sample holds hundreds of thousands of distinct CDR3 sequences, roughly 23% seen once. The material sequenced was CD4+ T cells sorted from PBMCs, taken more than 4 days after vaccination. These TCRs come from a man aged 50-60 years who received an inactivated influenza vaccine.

The CDR3 DNA follows: TGCAGTGCTAAGACAGGGGGGTACGAGCAGTACTTC. It yields the protein CSAKTGGYEQYF. The rearrangement links TRBV20-1 to TRBJ2-7, with 9 bases aligning to TRBD1. Germline V gene data show CDR1 as DFQATT and CDR2 as SNEGSKA (reference sequence). This CDR3 region has 12 residues. Unmatched junction bases numbered 2, after V lost 4 bases and J lost 4 bases.

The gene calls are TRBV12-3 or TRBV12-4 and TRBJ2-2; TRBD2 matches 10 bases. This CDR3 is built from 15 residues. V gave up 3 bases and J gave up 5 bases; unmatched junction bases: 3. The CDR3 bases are TGTGCCAGCAGTTTTTCAGCGGGGGGGACCGGGGAGCTGTTTTTT. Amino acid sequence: CASSFSAGGTGELFF.

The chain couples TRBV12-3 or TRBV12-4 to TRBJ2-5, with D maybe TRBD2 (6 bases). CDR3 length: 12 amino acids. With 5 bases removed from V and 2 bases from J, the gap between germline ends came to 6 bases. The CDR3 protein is CASSGLQETQYF. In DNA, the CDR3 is TGTGCCAGCAGTGGACTACAAGAGACCCAGTACTTC.

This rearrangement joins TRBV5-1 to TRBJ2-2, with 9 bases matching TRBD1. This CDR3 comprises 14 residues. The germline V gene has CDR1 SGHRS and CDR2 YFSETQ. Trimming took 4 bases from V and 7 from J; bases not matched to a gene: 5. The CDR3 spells CASSRDREDGELFF. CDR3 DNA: TGCGCCAGCAGCCGGGACAGGGAGGACGGGGAGCTGTTTTTT. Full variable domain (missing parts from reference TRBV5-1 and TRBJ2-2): KAGVTQTPRYLIKTRGQQVTLSCSPISGHRSVSWYQQTPGQGLQFLFEYFSETQRNKGNFPGRFSGRQFSNSRSEMNVSTLELGDSALYLCASSRDREDGELFFGEGSRLTVL.

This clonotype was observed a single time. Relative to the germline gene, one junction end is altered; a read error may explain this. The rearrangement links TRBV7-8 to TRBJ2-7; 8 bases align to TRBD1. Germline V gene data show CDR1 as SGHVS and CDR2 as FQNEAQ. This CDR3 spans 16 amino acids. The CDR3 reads CASSLAYRDRLHEQYF. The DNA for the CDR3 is TGCGCCAGCAGCTTAGCATACCGGGACAGGCTCCACGAGCAGTACTTC.

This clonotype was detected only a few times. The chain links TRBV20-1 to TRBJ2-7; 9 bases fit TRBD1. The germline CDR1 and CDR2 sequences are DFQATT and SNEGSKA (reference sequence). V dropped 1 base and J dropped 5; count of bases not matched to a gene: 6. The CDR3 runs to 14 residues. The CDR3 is CSARVGTGYNEQYF. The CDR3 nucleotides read TGCAGTGCTAGAGTGGGGACAGGGTATAACGAGCAGTACTTC.

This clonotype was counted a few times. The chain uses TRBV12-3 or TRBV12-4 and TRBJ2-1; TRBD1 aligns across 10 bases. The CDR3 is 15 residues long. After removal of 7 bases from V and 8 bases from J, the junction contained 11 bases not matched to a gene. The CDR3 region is CASTPRGQGFYEQFF. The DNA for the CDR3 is TGTGCCAGCACCCCCAGGGGACAGGGGTTTTATGAGCAGTTCTTC.

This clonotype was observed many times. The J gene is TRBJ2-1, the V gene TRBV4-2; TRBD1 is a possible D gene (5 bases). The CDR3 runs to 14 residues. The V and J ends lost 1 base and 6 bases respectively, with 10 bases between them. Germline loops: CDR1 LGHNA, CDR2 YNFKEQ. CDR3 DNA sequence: TGTGCCAGCAGCCAAGCTTCAGGGTTCAATGAGCAGTTCTTC. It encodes CASSQASGFNEQFF.

The CDR3 loop is CSAGNPAGSNEQFF. The CDR3 coding sequence is TGCAGTGCTGGAAACCCCGCGGGCTCCAATGAGCAGTTCTTC. The chain links TRBV20-1 to TRBJ2-1, with a possible D match to TRBD2 (5 bases). Germline-derived CDR1 and CDR2 are DFQATT and SNEGSKA (reference sequence). The length of the CDR3 is 14 residues. V gave up 5 bases and J gave up 6 bases, with 17 bases separating them.

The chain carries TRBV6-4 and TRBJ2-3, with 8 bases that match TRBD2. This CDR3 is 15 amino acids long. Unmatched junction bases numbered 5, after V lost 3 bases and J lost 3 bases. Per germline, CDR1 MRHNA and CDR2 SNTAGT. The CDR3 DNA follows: TGTGCCAGCAGTGAGCAAGGGACTAGGACAGATACGCAGTATTTT. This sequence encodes CASSEQGTRTDTQYF.

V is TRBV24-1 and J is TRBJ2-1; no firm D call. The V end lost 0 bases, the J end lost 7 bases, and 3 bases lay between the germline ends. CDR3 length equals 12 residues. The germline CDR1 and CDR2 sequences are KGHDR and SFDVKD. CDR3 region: CATSDLSNEQFF. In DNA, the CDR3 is TGTGCCACCAGTGATTTGAGTAATGAGCAGTTCTTC.

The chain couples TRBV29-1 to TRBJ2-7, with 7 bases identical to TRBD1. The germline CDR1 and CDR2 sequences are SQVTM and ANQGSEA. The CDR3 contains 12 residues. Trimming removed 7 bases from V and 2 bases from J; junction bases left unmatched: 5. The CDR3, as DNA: TGCAGCGCCATGGGACAGACCTACGAGCAGTACTTC. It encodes CSAMGQTYEQYF.

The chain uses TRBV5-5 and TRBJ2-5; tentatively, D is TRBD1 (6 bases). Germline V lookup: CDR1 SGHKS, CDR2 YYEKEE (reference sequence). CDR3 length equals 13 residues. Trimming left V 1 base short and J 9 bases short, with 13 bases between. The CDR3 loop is CASSLRDPGAQYF. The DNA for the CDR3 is TGTGCCAGCAGCTTGAGGGACCCAGGGGCCCAGTACTTC. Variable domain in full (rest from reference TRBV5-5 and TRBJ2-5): DAGVTQSPTHLIKTRGQQVTLRCSPISGHKSVSWYQQVLGQGPQFIFQYYEKEERGRGNFPDRFSARQFPNYSSELNVNALLLGDSALYLCASSLRDPGAQYFGPGTRLLVL.

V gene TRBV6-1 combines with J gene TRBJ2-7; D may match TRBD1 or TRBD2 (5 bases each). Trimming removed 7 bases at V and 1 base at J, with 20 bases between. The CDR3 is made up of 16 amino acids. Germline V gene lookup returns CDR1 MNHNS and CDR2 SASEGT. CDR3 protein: CASTPASGGFSYEQYF. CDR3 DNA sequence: TGTGCCAGCACCCCCGCTTCTGGGGGTTTTTCCTACGAGCAGTACTTC.

CDR3 DNA sequence: TGTGCCAGCAGTTTAACTAAGTTGGACACCGGGGAGCTGTTTTTT. Translating gives CASSLTKLDTGELFF. The rearrangement joins TRBV12-3 or TRBV12-4 to TRBJ2-2; D ambiguous. V lost 2 bases and J lost 3, with 10 bases in between. The CDR3 extends over 15 amino acids.

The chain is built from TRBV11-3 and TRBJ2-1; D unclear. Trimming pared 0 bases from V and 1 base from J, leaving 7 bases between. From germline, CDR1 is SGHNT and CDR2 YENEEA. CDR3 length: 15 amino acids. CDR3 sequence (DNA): TGTGCCAGCAGCTTAGACCAGCGTTCCTACAATGAGCAGTTCTTC. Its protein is CASSLDQRSYNEQFF.

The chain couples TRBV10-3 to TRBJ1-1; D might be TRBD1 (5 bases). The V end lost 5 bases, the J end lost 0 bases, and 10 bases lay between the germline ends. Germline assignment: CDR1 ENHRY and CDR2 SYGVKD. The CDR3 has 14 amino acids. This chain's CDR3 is CAISTTDMNTEAFF. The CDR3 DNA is TGTGCCATCAGTACGACAGACATGAACACTGAAGCTTTCTTT.

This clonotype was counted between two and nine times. The CDR3 loop reads CASTADGRSLYNEQFF. DNA of the CDR3: TGTGCCAGTACGGCTGACGGCAGGTCGTTATACAATGAGCAGTTCTTC. This chain links TRBV6-2 or TRBV6-3 with TRBJ2-1; D gene ambiguous. This CDR3 spans 16 amino acids. V lost 9 bases, J lost 4 bases, and 22 bases lay in between. Germline V gives CDR1 MNHEY, CDR2 SVGEGT.

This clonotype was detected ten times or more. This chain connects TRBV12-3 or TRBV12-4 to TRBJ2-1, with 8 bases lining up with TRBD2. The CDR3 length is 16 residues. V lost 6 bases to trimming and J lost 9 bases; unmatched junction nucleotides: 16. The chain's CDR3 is CASRPRGGGYNVEQFF. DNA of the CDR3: TGTGCCAGCAGACCCCGGGGGGGTGGCTACAATGTTGAGCAGTTCTTC.

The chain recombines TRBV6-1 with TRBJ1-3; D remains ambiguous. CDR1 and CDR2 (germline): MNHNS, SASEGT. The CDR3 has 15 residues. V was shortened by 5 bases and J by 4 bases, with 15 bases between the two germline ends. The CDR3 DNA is TGTGCCAGCAGTCGTGGACGCCCTAGAGGAAACACCATATATTTT. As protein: CASSRGRPRGNTIYF.

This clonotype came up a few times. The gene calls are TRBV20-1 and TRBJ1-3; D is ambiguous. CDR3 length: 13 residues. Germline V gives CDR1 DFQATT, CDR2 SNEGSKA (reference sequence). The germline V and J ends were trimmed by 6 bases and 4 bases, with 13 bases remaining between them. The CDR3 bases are TGCAGTGCGACGAAACGTGGAGGAAACACCATATATTTT. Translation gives CSATKRGGNTIYF.

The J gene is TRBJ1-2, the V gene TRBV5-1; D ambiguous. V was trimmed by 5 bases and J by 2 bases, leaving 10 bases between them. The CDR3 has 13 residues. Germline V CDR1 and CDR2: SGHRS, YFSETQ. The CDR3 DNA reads TGCGCCAGCAGATCAGCCATAAACTATGGCTACACCTTC. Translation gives CASRSAINYGYTF.

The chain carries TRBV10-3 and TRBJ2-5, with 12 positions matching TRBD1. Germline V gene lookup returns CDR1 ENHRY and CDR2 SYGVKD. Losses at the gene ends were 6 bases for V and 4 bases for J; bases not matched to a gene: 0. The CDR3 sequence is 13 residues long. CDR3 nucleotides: TGTGCCATCAGGGGACAGGGGGCAGAGACCCAGTACTTC. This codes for CAIRGQGAETQYF.

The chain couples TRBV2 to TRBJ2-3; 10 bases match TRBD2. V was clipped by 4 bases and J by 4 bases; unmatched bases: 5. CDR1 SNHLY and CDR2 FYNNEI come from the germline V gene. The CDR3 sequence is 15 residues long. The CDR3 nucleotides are TGTGCCAGCAGTGGGACTAGCGGATCGGCAGATACGCAGTATTTT. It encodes CASSGTSGSADTQYF. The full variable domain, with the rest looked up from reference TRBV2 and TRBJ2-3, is EPEVTQTPSHQVTQMGQEVILRCVPISNHLYFYWYRQILGQKVEFLVSFYNNEISEKSEIFDDQFSVERPDGSNFTLKIRSTKLEDSAMYFCASSGTSGSADTQYFGPGTRLTVL.

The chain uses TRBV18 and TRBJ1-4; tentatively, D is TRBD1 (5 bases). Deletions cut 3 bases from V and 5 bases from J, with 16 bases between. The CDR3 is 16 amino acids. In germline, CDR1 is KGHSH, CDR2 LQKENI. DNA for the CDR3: TGTGCCAGCTCACCGTACGCTCGGCAGGGAAATGAAAAACTGTTTTTT. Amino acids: CASSPYARQGNEKLFF.

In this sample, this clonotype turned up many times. The CDR3 loop reads CASSLTVNYGYTF. The CDR3 nucleotides are TGTGCCAGCAGTTTAACGGTTAACTATGGCTACACCTTC. V and J are TRBV12-3 or TRBV12-4 and TRBJ1-2; no firm D call. V was trimmed by 2 bases and J by 1 base, leaving 5 bases between them. This CDR3 is built from 13 residues.

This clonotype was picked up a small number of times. CDR3 sequence reads: CAITRGSAPDTQYF. DNA of the CDR3: TGTGCCATCACAAGGGGGTCAGCGCCAGATACGCAGTATTTT. The V and J genes are TRBV10-3 and TRBJ2-3; D is possibly TRBD1 (6 bases). This CDR3 has 14 residues. Germline CDR1 ENHRY, CDR2 SYGVKD. The ends were cut back, 7 bases at V and 4 bases at J, with 15 bases in the middle.

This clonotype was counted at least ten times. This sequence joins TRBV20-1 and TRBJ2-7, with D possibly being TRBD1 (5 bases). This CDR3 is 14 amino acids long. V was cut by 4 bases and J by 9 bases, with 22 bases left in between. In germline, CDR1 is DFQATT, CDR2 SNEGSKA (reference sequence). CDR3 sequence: CSATSQGFLPGQYF. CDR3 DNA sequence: TGCAGTGCTACTTCGCAGGGTTTTCTACCGGGGCAGTACTTC.